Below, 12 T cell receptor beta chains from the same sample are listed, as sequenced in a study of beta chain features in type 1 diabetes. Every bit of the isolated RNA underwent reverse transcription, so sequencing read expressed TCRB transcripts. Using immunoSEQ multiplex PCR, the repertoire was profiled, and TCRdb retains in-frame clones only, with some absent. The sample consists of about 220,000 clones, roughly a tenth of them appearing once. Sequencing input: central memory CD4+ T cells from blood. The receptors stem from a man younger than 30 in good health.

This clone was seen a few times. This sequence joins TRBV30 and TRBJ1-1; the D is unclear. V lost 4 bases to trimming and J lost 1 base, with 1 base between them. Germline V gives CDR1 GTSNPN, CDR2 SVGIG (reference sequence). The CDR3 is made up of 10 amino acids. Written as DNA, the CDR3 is TGTGCCTGGACGAACACTGAAGCTTTCTTT. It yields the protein CAWTNTEAFF.

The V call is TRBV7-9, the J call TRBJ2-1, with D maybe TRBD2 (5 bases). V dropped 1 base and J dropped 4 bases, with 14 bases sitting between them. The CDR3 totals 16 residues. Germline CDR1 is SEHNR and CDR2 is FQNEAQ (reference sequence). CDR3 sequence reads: CASSLVTSGPYNEQFF. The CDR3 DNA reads TGTGCCAGCAGCTTAGTAACCAGCGGACCATACAATGAGCAGTTCTTC.

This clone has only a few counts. CDR3: CASRRGTGEETQYF. Written as DNA, the CDR3 is TGTGCCAGCAGGCGGGGGACAGGGGAAGAGACCCAGTACTTC. The V and J genes are TRBV6-6 and TRBJ2-5, with 10 bases identical to TRBD1. The CDR3 length is 14 residues. The germline V gene has CDR1 MNHNY and CDR2 SVGAGI (reference sequence). V gave up 6 bases and J gave up 3 bases; unmatched junction bases: 4.

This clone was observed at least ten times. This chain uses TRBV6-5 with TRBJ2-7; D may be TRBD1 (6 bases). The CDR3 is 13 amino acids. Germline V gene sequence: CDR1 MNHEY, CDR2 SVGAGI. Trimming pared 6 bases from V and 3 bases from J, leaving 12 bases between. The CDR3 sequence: CASRNGQFYEQYF. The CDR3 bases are TGTGCCAGCAGGAACGGACAGTTCTACGAGCAGTACTTC.

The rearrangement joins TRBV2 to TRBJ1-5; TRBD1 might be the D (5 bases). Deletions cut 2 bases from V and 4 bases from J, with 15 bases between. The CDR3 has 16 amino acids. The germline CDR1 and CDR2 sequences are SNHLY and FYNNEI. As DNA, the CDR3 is TGTGCCAGCAGTGAAAATAATAACAGGCTGAATCAGCCCCAGCATTTT. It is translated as CASSENNNRLNQPQHF.

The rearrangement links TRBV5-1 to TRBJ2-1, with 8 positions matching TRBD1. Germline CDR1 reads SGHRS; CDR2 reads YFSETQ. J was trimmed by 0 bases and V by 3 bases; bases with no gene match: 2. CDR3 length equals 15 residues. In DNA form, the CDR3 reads TGCGCCAGCAGCTCGACAGGGGACTCCTACAATGAGCAGTTCTTC. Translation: CASSSTGDSYNEQFF.

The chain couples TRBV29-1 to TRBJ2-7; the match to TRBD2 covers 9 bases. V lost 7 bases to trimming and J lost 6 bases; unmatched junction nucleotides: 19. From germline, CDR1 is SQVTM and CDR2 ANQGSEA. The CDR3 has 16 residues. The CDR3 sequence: CSALGTSGFKGGEQYF. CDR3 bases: TGCAGCGCGTTGGGCACTAGCGGGTTCAAAGGGGGCGAGCAGTACTTC.

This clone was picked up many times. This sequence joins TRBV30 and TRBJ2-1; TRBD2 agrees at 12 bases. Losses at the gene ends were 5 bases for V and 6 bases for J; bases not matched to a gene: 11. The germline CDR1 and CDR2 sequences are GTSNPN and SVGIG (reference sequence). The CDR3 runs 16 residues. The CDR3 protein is CAWGSPSGRAINEQFF. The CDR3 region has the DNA TGTGCCTGGGGCAGCCCTAGCGGGAGGGCGATCAATGAGCAGTTCTTC.

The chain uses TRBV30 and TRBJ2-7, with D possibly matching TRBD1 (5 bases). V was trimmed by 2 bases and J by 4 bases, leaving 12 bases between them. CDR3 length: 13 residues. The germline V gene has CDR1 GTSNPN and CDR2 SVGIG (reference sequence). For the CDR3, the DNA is TGTGCCTGGAGTTTTTCGCAGGGTTACGAGCAGTACTTC. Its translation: CAWSFSQGYEQYF.

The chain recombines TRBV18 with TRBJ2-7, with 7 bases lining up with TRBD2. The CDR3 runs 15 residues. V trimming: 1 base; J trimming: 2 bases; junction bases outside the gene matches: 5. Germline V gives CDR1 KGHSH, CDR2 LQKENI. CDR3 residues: CASSPLPSGPYEQYF. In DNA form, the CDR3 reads TGTGCCAGCTCACCACTACCTAGCGGACCCTACGAGCAGTACTTC.

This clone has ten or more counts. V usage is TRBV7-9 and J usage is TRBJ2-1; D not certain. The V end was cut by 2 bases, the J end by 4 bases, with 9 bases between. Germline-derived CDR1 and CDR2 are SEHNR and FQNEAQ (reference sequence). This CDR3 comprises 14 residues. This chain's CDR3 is CASSLTGPYNEQFF. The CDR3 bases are TGTGCCAGCAGCTTAACCGGGCCGTACAATGAGCAGTTCTTC.

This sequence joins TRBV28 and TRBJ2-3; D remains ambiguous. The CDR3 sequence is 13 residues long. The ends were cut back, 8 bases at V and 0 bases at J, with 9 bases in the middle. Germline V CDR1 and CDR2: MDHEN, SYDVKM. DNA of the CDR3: TGTGCCAGCCATGAGGCTAGCACAGATACGCAGTATTTT. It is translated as CASHEASTDTQYF. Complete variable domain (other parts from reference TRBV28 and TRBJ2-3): DVKVTQSSRYLVKRTGEKVFLECVQDMDHENMFWYRQDPGLGLRLIYFSYDVKMKEKGDIPEGYSVSREKKERFSLILESASTNQTSMYLCASHEASTDTQYFGPGTRLTVL.